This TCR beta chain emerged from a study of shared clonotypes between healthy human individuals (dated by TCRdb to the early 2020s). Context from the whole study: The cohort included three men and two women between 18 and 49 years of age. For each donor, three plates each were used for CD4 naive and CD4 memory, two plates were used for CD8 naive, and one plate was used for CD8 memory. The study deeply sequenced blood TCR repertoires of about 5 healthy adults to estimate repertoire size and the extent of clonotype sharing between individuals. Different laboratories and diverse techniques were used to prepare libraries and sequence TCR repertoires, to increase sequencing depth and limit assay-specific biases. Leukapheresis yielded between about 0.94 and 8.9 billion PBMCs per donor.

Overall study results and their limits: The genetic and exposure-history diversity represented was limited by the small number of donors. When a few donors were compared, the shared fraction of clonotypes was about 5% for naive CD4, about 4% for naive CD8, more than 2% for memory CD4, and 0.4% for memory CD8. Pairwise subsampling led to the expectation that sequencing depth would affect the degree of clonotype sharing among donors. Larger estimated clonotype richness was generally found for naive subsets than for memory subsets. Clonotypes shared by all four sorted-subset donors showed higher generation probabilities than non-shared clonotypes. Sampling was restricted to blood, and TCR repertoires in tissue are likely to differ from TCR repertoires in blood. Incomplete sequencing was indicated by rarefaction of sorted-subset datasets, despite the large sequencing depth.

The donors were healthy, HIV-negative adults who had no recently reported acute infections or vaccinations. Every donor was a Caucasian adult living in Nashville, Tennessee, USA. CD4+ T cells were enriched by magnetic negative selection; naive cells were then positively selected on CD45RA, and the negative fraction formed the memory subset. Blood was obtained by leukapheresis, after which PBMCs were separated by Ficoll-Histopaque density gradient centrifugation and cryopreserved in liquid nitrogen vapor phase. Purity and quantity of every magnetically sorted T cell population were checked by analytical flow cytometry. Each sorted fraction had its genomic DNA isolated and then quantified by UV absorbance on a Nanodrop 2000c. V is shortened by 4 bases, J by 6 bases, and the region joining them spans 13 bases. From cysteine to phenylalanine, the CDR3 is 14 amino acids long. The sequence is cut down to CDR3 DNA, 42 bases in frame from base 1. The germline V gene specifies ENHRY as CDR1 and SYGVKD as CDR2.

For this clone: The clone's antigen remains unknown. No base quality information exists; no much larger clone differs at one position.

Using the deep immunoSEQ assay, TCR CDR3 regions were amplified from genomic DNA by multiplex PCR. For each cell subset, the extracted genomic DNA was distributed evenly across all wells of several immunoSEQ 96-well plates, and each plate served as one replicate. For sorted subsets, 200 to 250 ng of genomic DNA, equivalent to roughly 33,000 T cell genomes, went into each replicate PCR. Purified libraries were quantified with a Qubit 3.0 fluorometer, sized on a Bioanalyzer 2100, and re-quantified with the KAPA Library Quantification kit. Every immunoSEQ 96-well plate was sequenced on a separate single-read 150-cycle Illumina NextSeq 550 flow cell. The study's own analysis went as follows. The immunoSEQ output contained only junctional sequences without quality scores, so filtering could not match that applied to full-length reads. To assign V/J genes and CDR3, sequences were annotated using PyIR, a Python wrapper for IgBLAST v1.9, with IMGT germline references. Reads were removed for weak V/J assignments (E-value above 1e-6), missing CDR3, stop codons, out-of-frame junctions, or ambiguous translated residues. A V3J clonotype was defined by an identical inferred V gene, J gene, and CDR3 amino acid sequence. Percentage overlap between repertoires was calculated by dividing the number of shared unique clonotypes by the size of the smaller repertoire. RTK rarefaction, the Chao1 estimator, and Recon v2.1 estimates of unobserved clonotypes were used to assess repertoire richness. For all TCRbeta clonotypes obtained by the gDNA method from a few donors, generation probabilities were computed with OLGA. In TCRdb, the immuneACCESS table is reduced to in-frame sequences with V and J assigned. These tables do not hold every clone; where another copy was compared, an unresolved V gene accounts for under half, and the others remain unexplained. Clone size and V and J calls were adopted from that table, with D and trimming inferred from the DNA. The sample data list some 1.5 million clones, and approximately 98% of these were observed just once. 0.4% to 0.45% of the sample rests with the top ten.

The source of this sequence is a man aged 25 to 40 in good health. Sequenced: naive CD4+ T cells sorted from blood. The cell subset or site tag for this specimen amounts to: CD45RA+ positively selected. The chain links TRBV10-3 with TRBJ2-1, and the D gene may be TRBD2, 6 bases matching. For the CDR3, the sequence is CAISGGGGSNEQFF. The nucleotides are TGTGCCATCAGTGGGGGAGGAGGGTCCAATGAGCAGTTCTTC.